This T cell receptor beta chain was recovered during a study of cytomegalovirus exposure and HLA in healthy donors. Study-wide points: Overall, 164 TCR beta chains were annotated as cytomegalovirus-associated.

As for this clone: Its antigen is not identified.

V gave up 3 bases and J gave up 1 base; unmatched junction bases: 8. Germline V lookup: CDR1 LNHDA, CDR2 SQIVND (reference sequence). CDR3 length: 16 residues. Use of 60 Vbeta and 13 Jbeta primers characterized the PCR. Produced via immunoSEQ multiplex PCR; TCRdb's table is partial and in-frame only. Among roughly 110,000 clones listed, under 80% were seen once. J is TRBJ1-1 and V is TRBV19; the match to TRBD1 covers 7 bases. The receptor's source is a middle-aged woman in good health and CMV-seropositive. Sample: PBMCs. The CDR3 here is CASSIWDRHQNTEAFF. The CDR3 coding sequence is TGTGCCAGTAGTATCTGGGACAGACATCAGAACACTGAAGCTTTCTTT.